The entry below describes one TCR beta chain. Its specificity is unknown. The primer mix had 60 Vbeta and 13 Jbeta primers. Data came from immunoSEQ multiplex PCR; TCRdb stores just in-frame clones and leaves some out. The sample lists 110,000 to 150,000 clones; around four fifths were seen once. These data belong to a study of cytomegalovirus exposure and HLA in healthy donors. Whole-study results and caveats: An analysis was carried out later, and it reportedly showed fewer N-insertions in an Asian-associated ancestry cluster than the 666-donor mean. Within the data, a cluster of highly shared sequence variants was likely a sequencing artifact. Earlier results showed most TCR beta V segments being productive about 87% or about 30% of the time.

This CDR3 comprises 17 residues. Germline CDR1 reads LNHNV; CDR2 reads YYDKDF (reference sequence). Trimming took off 0 bases at V and 5 bases at J, with 16 bases between the two ends. The sequence was collected from a woman aged 55-69 years in good health and CMV-seropositive. This sequence joins TRBV15 and TRBJ1-4; tentative D call: TRBD1 (5 bases). The sequenced sample consisted of PBMCs. Here the CDR3 reads CATSREIVGRVNEKLFF. CDR3 nucleotides: TGTGCCACCAGCAGAGAAATTGTGGGCAGGGTGAATGAAAAACTGTTTTTT.